The T cell receptor (beta chain) under discussion was sequenced for a study of CD8 T cells in Susac syndrome. This clonotype showed up just once. With random hexamers, reverse transcription was performed on about 0.5 to 1 ug of RNA. TCRdb passed the immunoSEQ multiplex PCR reads through MiXCR, listing each CDR3 protein once. The sample includes 200,000 to 250,000 distinct CDR3 sequences, around 93% of them seen just once. Sequencing targeted TCR beta in T cells from blood (CD8+ and CD4+). The CDR3 sequence is 15 residues long. Germline V lookup: CDR1 SGHRS, CDR2 YFSETQ. The ends lost 3 bases at V and 8 bases at J; junction bases unmatched: 11.

This TCR came from a human donor with Susac syndrome. The material sequenced was CD4+ T cells from PBMCs. The J gene is TRBJ1-2, the V gene TRBV5-1; 9 bases map to TRBD1. This chain's CDR3 is CASSSFPQGAGGYTF. The CDR3 region has the DNA TGCGCCAGCAGCTCTTTTCCACAGGGGGCAGGAGGCTACACCTTC.